This TCR beta chain was recorded in a study of blood T cell repertoires in COVID-19. Per the original methods: Amplification from reference gene primers served as the basis for estimated nucleated cell counts. Data came from immunoSEQ multiplex PCR; TCRdb stores just in-frame clones and leaves some out. V and J calls and clone size are copied from that table; D and trimming were computed from the DNA. The sample shows 300,000 to 450,000 clones, around 87% of them seen only once. This CDR3 is built from 15 residues. Trimming removed 3 bases from V and 1 base from J; junction bases left unmatched: 2. The V gene's germline CDR1 is PRHDT and CDR2 FYEKMQ (reference sequence).

Sequencing was done on a sample of PBMCs or T cells enriched from blood (not recorded which). V gene TRBV13 combines with J gene TRBJ2-7; the match to TRBD2 covers 11 bases. The TCR was taken from a man between 25 and 39 years old who had recovered from COVID-19. The DNA of the CDR3 is TGTGCCAGCAGCTTCGGACTAGCGGGTTCCTACGAGCAGTACTTC. Its translation: CASSFGLAGSYEQYF.